This T cell receptor (beta chain) comes out of a study of blood T cell repertoires in COVID-19. Patients at the Seattle site were enrolled during active infection and followed longitudinally. Methods used by the authors: Amplified reference gene primers provided the basis for estimating nucleated cell counts. Repertoires were generated with immunoSEQ multiplex PCR, while TCRdb's copy carries only in-frame clones and drops some. The D gene and trimming were derived from the DNA, and the V and J assignments and clone size from that table. The sample lists 350,000 to 400,000 clones; 75% to 90% were seen once. This receptor was taken from a woman aged 55-75 years with COVID-19, enrolled during active disease. Sequences were obtained from peripheral blood.

The CDR3 here is CASSPTGNYGYTF. CDR3 DNA: TGTGCCAGCAGCCCGACAGGGAACTATGGCTACACCTTC. The V and J genes are TRBV9 and TRBJ1-2; 7 bases align to TRBD1. Germline CDR1 SGDLS, CDR2 YYNGEE. Trimming cost V 4 bases and J 2 bases; bases outside gene matches: 2. The CDR3 totals 13 residues.